This entry lists 28 T cell receptor beta chains sequenced from one sample in a study of neurological immune-mediated disorders. TCRdb recomputed calls from the 5' RACE reads with MiXCR, one row per CDR3 protein. The table has 90,000 to 100,000 distinct CDR3 sequences, 3.5% seen once; the top ten hold 5% to 6.5%. Material for sequencing was PBMCs. The receptor set was obtained from a woman younger than 30 with multiple sclerosis.

In its sample, this clonotype was seen many times. The genes are TRBV10-3 and TRBJ2-6; the D call may be TRBD1 or TRBD2 (5 bases each). The CDR3 extends over 16 amino acids. The germline V gene has CDR1 ENHRY and CDR2 SYGVKD. V was pared by 4 bases and J by 0 bases, with 10 bases between. The CDR3 DNA follows: TGTGCCATCAGTGGGGGACGCCTCTCTGGGGCCAACGTCCTGACTTTC. Protein: CAISGGRLSGANVLTF.

This clonotype was seen at least ten times. The rearrangement uses TRBV5-1 and TRBJ2-1; 9 bases agree with TRBD2. Germline CDR1 and CDR2: SGHRS and YFSETQ. Losses at the gene ends were 5 bases for V and 8 bases for J; bases not matched to a gene: 11. The CDR3 has 15 residues. The CDR3 spells CASRTLLTSGHEQFF. The CDR3, as DNA: TGCGCCAGCAGAACCCTCTTGACTAGCGGTCATGAGCAGTTCTTC.

The table lists this clonotype with many counts. The genes are TRBV10-3 and TRBJ2-2; tentatively, D is TRBD1 (6 bases). The length of the CDR3 is 16 residues. V lost 5 bases, J lost 4 bases, and 17 bases lay in between. Germline-derived CDR1 and CDR2 are ENHRY and SYGVKD. This CDR3 is CAISPLDRSGTGELFF. The DNA of the CDR3 is TGTGCCATCAGTCCATTAGACAGGTCGGGCACCGGGGAGCTGTTTTTT.

This clonotype was observed at least ten times. J is TRBJ1-4 and V is TRBV28; 9 nucleotides agree with TRBD1. Germline assignment: CDR1 MDHEN and CDR2 SYDVKM. V lost 5 bases, J lost 5 bases, and 6 bases stayed unmatched. The CDR3 runs 15 residues. CDR3 in amino acids: CASSTEGQGNEKLFF. CDR3 nucleotide sequence: TGTGCCAGCAGTACGGAGGGACAGGGAAATGAAAAACTGTTTTTT.

This clonotype came up many times. The chain combines TRBV29-1 with TRBJ2-6; 10 bases line up with TRBD1. The V gene's germline CDR1 is SQVTM and CDR2 ANQGSEA. Trimming removed 2 bases from V and 1 base from J; junction bases left unmatched: 5. The CDR3 has 17 residues. CDR3 nucleotides: TGCAGCGTTGAAAAGACAGGGGGCCGATCTGGGGCCAACGTCCTGACTTTC. It is translated as CSVEKTGGRSGANVLTF. The whole variable domain, filled in from reference TRBV29-1 and TRBJ2-6, reads SAVISQKPSRDICQRGTSLTIQCQVDSQVTMMFWYRQQPGQSLTLIATANQGSEATYESGFVIDKFPISRPNLTFSTLTVSNMSPEDSSIYLCSVEKTGGRSGANVLTFGAGSRLTVL.

This clonotype was recorded at least ten times. The chain carries TRBV3-1 and TRBJ1-4, with TRBD1 as a possible D gene (5 bases). Between the trimmed V and J ends, which lost 0 bases and 4 bases, there was a span of 12 bases. CDR3 length: 16 amino acids. CDR1 and CDR2 (germline): LGHDT, YNNKEL (reference sequence). CDR3 residues: CASSQDRGHHNEKLFF. The DNA of the CDR3 is TGTGCCAGCAGCCAAGATCGAGGACACCATAATGAAAAACTGTTTTTT.

This clonotype was counted at least ten times. V is TRBV5-1 and J is TRBJ2-7; D is perhaps TRBD2 (5 bases). The CDR3 is made up of 14 amino acids. The V gene's germline CDR1 is SGHRS and CDR2 YFSETQ. V was pared by 3 bases and J by 2 bases, with 12 bases between. The CDR3 DNA reads as TGCGCCAGCAGCTCCCTAGCTCGAGCCTACGAGCAGTACTTC. This translates into CASSSLARAYEQYF.

The genes are TRBV19 and TRBJ1-2; D gene ambiguous. The V gene lost 3 bases and the J gene lost 3 bases, with 8 bases spanning the gap. The CDR3 extends over 13 amino acids. Per the germline V gene, CDR1 is LNHDA and CDR2 is SQIVND (reference sequence). The CDR3 sequence is CASSIGVYYGYTF. Written as DNA, the CDR3 is TGTGCCAGTAGTATCGGCGTCTACTATGGCTACACCTTC. Filled out from reference TRBV19 and TRBJ1-2, the complete variable domain reads DGGITQSPKYLFRKEGQNVTLSCEQNLNHDAMYWYRQDPGQGLRLIYYSQIVNDFQKGDIAEGYSVSREKKESFPLTVTSAQKNPTAFYLCASSIGVYYGYTFGSGTRLTVV.

The sample holds many counts of this clonotype. V is TRBV5-5 and J is TRBJ2-1; 10 nucleotides match TRBD2. Germline trimming cut 3 bases from V and 2 bases from J; bases unmatched to any gene: 11. CDR1 SGHKS and CDR2 YYEKEE come from the germline V gene (reference sequence). This CDR3 spans 18 amino acids. The DNA of the CDR3 is TGTGCCAGCAGCTCGGGGGCGAGCGGGAGGGCCACCTACAATGAGCAGTTCTTC. Translation: CASSSGASGRATYNEQFF.

This clonotype was picked up a small number of times. V and J are TRBV19 and TRBJ1-1; D unresolved. Trimming removed 7 bases at V and 5 bases at J, with 11 bases between. Germline values: CDR1 LNHDA, CDR2 SQIVND (reference sequence). CDR3 length equals 12 residues. The CDR3 here is CASNWAGTEAFF. The CDR3 nucleotides are TGTGCCAGTAACTGGGCGGGGACTGAAGCTTTCTTT.

This clonotype was counted many times. This sequence joins TRBV29-1 and TRBJ2-7, with D possibly TRBD2 on 6 matching bases. The CDR3 consists of 11 residues. Germline V gives CDR1 SQVTM, CDR2 ANQGSEA. Trimming removed 4 bases at V and 3 bases at J, with 7 bases between. For the CDR3, the DNA is TGCAGCGTTGGGACTAACTACGAGCAGTACTTC. It yields the protein CSVGTNYEQYF.

The chain recombines TRBV19 with TRBJ2-1; 13 bases agree with TRBD2. V shed 10 bases, J shed 10 bases, and the junction held 7 bases outside the gene matches. The V gene's germline CDR1 is LNHDA and CDR2 SQIVND (reference sequence). The CDR3 totals 13 residues. The CDR3 coding sequence is TGTGCCACGGGACTAGCGGGATCCCTAGAGCAGTTCTTC. Its translation is CATGLAGSLEQFF.

This clonotype was seen at least ten times. The genes are TRBV4-3 and TRBJ2-1; 14 bases agree with TRBD2. V lost 1 base and J lost 9; bases outside the gene matches: 11. Germline CDR1 and CDR2: LGHNA and YSLEER. This CDR3 is built from 18 residues. CDR3 nucleotide sequence: TGCGCCAGCAGCCAAGGGGTCCAAGGACTAGCGGGAGGAGGTGAGCAGTTCTTC. Its protein is CASSQGVQGLAGGGEQFF.

This clonotype was observed many times. The chain has TRBV19 and TRBJ1-1; D call uncertain. The CDR3 runs to 16 residues. Trimming took 5 bases from V and 1 from J, leaving 17 bases between them. Germline CDR1 reads LNHDA; CDR2 reads SQIVND (reference sequence). CDR3 in DNA: TGTGCCAGTAGTTGGGGTAAGGAGAAGTGGAACACTGAAGCTTTCTTT. Residues: CASSWGKEKWNTEAFF.

This clonotype was found many times. The chain uses TRBV5-1 and TRBJ2-7; TRBD2 is a possible D gene (5 bases). CDR3 length: 14 residues. Germline lookup yields CDR1 SGHRS and CDR2 YFSETQ. Trimming took off 0 bases at V and 3 bases at J, with 10 bases between the two ends. CDR3 loop: CASSLEGAYYEQYF. In DNA, the CDR3 is TGCGCCAGCAGCTTGGAGGGAGCGTACTACGAGCAGTACTTC.

Many counts were recorded for this clonotype. The chain recombines TRBV6-2 or TRBV6-3 with TRBJ1-1, with D uncertain. The CDR3 spans 13 residues. Germline V gene lookup returns CDR1 MNHEY and CDR2 SVGEGT. The V end lost 5 bases, the J end lost 3 bases, and 10 bases lay between the germline ends. CDR3 protein: CASSETWDTEAFF. CDR3 sequence (DNA): TGTGCCAGCAGTGAGACATGGGACACTGAAGCTTTCTTT.

This clonotype was detected many times. The rearrangement joins TRBV20-1 to TRBJ2-1, with D possibly matching TRBD1 (6 bases). CDR1 and CDR2 (germline): DFQATT, SNEGSKA (reference sequence). CDR3 length: 15 amino acids. V was clipped by 5 bases and J by 5 bases, with 19 bases between them. The CDR3 DNA reads TGCAGTGCTTGGACACAGGGCACATGGGACAATGAGCAGTTCTTC. This encodes CSAWTQGTWDNEQFF.

This clonotype has a count of ten or more. The chain is built from TRBV5-1 and TRBJ1-2; no clear D. The CDR3 is 14 residues long. The germline gives CDR1 SGHRS, CDR2 YFSETQ. With 4 bases removed from V and 3 bases from J, the gap between germline ends came to 13 bases. CDR3 nucleotides: TGCGCCAGCAGCCAGCCGGACGGCTACTATGGCTACACCTTC. It translates to CASSQPDGYYGYTF.

This clonotype was observed at least ten times. The J gene is TRBJ1-6, the V gene TRBV7-9; possibly TRBD1 for D (5 bases). CDR3 size: 14 residues. Deletions cut 1 base from V and 11 bases from J, with 12 bases between. The germline V gene encodes CDR1 SEHNR and CDR2 FQNEAQ (reference sequence). DNA for the CDR3: TGTGCCAGCAGCTTAGAGGGGATCCTTGCACCCCTCCACTTT. The encoded protein is CASSLEGILAPLHF. Together with reference TRBV7-9 and TRBJ1-6, the CDR3 gives the full variable domain: DTGVSQNPRHKITKRGQNVTFRCDPISEHNRLYWYRQTLGQGPEFLTYFQNEAQLEKSRLLSDRFSAERPKGSFSTLEIQRTEQGDSAMYLCASSLEGILAPLHFGNGTRLTVT.

This clonotype was picked up many times. The chain has TRBV28 and TRBJ2-3, with a possible D match to TRBD1 (6 bases). V dropped 5 bases and J dropped 6 bases, with 18 bases sitting between them. Germline V gives CDR1 MDHEN, CDR2 SYDVKM. The CDR3 covers 15 residues. The CDR3 here is CASSGAGTYSDTQYF. CDR3 bases: TGTGCCAGCAGTGGGGCCGGGACATATTCCGATACGCAGTATTTT.

This clonotype was detected many times. V usage is TRBV7-2 and J usage is TRBJ2-7; TRBD2 agrees at 10 bases. The CDR3 is 15 amino acids. The germline V gene has CDR1 SGHTA and CDR2 FQGNSA. The J segment lost 0 bases and the V segment lost 3 bases, leaving 2 bases of the junction unmatched. CDR3 residues: CASSLSSGSSYEQYF. The CDR3 DNA reads as TGTGCCAGCAGCTTGTCTAGCGGGAGCTCCTACGAGCAGTACTTC.

Ten or more counts support this clonotype. For the CDR3, the DNA is TGTGCCAGCAGCCAGTACAATGAGCAGTTCTTC. Encoded protein: CASSQYNEQFF. The chain couples TRBV14 to TRBJ2-1; no firm D call. Germline V lookup: CDR1 SGHDN, CDR2 FVKESK. With 3 bases removed from V and 4 bases from J, the gap between germline ends came to 1 base. CDR3 length equals 11 residues.

This clonotype occurred many times. The rearrangement uses TRBV5-1 and TRBJ2-2; D is unclear. Trimming stripped 2 bases from V and 6 bases from J, with 14 bases between. Germline assignment: CDR1 SGHRS and CDR2 YFSETQ. The CDR3 length is 15 residues. The CDR3 sequence: CASSFGPTKAGELFF. In DNA form, the CDR3 reads TGCGCCAGCAGCTTTGGACCGACGAAGGCCGGGGAGCTGTTTTTT.

In this sample, this clonotype turned up many times. The chain links TRBV12-3 or TRBV12-4 to TRBJ1-2; weak D call: TRBD1 (6 bases). The CDR3 sequence is 13 residues long. Trimming removed 10 bases at V and 0 bases at J, with 12 bases between. CDR3 nucleotide sequence: TGTGCCATCCACGGGGGCACTAACTATGGCTACACCTTC. It is translated as CAIHGGTNYGYTF.

This clonotype was seen just once. The CDR3 DNA reads TGTGCCAGCAGCTTGGTAGGGGCGTATAGCAATCAGCCCCAGCATTTT. Protein sequence: CASSLVGAYSNQPQHF. This rearrangement joins TRBV5-8 to TRBJ1-5; maybe TRBD1 (5 bases). Trimming stripped 0 bases from V and 0 bases from J, with 10 bases between. Germline V gene sequence: CDR1 SGHTS, CDR2 YDEGEE. The CDR3 is 16 residues long. Looking up the rest from reference TRBV5-8 and TRBJ1-5 gives the full variable domain: EAGVTQSPTHLIKTRGQQATLRCSPISGHTSVYWYQQALGLGLQFLLWYDEGEERNRGNFPPRFSGRQFPNYSSELNVNALELEDSALYLCASSLVGAYSNQPQHFGDGTRLSIL.

Concerning this clonotype itself: This sequence may be a read error, since a much larger clone differs from it by one base. The CDR3 nucleotides are TGCTGTGCTAGAGTCGCAGGACAGGGACCCTACGAGCAGTACTTC. Translated, it gives CCARVAGQGPYEQYF. The V call is TRBV20-1, the J call TRBJ2-7, with 8 bases that match TRBD1. CDR1 is DFQATT, CDR2 SNEGSKA, per germline (reference sequence). CDR3 size: 15 residues.

This clonotype was counted many times. V is TRBV5-6 and J is TRBJ2-5; 9 nucleotides line up with TRBD2. J was trimmed by 3 bases and V by 3 bases; bases with no gene match: 6. The CDR3 runs to 15 residues. In germline, CDR1 is SGHDT, CDR2 YYEEEE. CDR3 region: CASSSAGGAEETQYF. DNA of the CDR3: TGTGCCAGCAGCTCAGCGGGGGGCGCGGAAGAGACCCAGTACTTC.

This clonotype was observed a handful of times. V gene TRBV5-1 combines with J gene TRBJ1-1, with D possibly being TRBD1 (5 bases). CDR1 is SGHRS and CDR2 is YFSETQ in the germline V gene. The CDR3 has 13 amino acids. Trimming left V 4 bases short and J 8 bases short, with 15 bases between. CDR3 protein: CASSPGGTTEAFF. For the CDR3, the DNA is TGCGCCAGCAGCCCGGGGGGGACGACAGAAGCTTTCTTT.